The T cell receptor (beta chain) under discussion was sequenced for a study of CD4 and CD8 cells across lung adenocarcinoma regions. TCRdb redid the calling of the PCR reads with MiXCR, one entry per CDR3 protein. The sample gives fewer than 25,000 distinct CDR3 sequences, about 50% of which show up once; about 30% is in the top ten. Localized lung adenocarcinoma, a non-small cell lung cancer, affected the donors. The CDR3 sequence is 16 residues long. Germline assignment: CDR1 MNHEY and CDR2 SMNVEV (reference sequence). Trimming took 6 bases from V and 1 from J; bases not matched to a gene: 7. The V call is TRBV27, the J call TRBJ2-3, with TRBD2 identical over 10 bases. Material: CD8+ T cells from the center of a lung tumor. The clonotype was recovered from a female donor with lung adenocarcinoma. The CD4 and CD8 labels of this study may be unreliable. The CDR3 DNA sequence: TGTGCCAGCAGCTCTCCGGGGACTAGCGGCACAGATACGCAGTATTTT. Its translation: CASSSPGTSGTDTQYF.